The 4 T cell receptor beta chains presented below share a single source sample, sequenced in a study of cytomegalovirus exposure and HLA in healthy donors. Primers: 60 Vbeta forward and 13 Jbeta reverse. Sequencing was performed with immunoSEQ multiplex PCR; in TCRdb, only in-frame clones are kept and a portion is missing. Among 150,000 to 200,000 clones listed, under 75% were seen once. Sample: PBMCs. Source of these receptors: a middle-aged man in good health and CMV-seropositive.

The chain uses TRBV19 and TRBJ2-2, with TRBD1 matching over 7 bases. The CDR3 contains 15 residues. The germline V gene encodes CDR1 LNHDA and CDR2 SQIVND (reference sequence). V lost 9 bases and J lost 4; bases outside the gene matches: 11. CDR3 loop: CASDRAGHFTGELFF. DNA for the CDR3: TGTGCCAGCGACAGGGCAGGCCATTTCACCGGGGAGCTGTTTTTT.

V usage is TRBV6-6 and J usage is TRBJ2-7; D perhaps matches TRBD2 (6 bases). The germline V gene encodes CDR1 MNHNY and CDR2 SVGAGI (reference sequence). The CDR3 contains 14 residues. Trimming pared 6 bases from V and 2 bases from J, leaving 14 bases between. CDR3 in DNA: TGTGCCAGCAGACTCGGGGAGGCTACCTACGAGCAGTACTTC. Protein sequence: CASRLGEATYEQYF.

There are a few counts of this clone. V is TRBV5-6 and J is TRBJ2-3, with TRBD2 as a possible D gene (5 bases). The germline V and J ends were trimmed by 2 bases and 8 bases, with 12 bases remaining between them. This CDR3 has 13 residues. Germline loops: CDR1 SGHDT, CDR2 YYEEEE. CDR3 bases: TGTGCCAGCAGCTTCTGGGGTCGGGGTACGCAGTATTTT. This sequence encodes CASSFWGRGTQYF.

The genes are TRBV10-3 and TRBJ2-7; TRBD1 matches 7 bases. The CDR3 is made up of 11 amino acids. In germline, CDR1 is ENHRY, CDR2 SYGVKD. Trimming removed 3 bases from V and 12 bases from J; junction bases left unmatched: 5. The CDR3 protein is CAISDGQVGYF. CDR3 sequence (DNA): TGTGCCATCAGTGATGGACAGGTGGGGTACTTC.